The TCR beta chain under discussion was sequenced for a study of T-cell memory formation after mild COVID-19. A single record per CDR3 protein comes from TCRdb applying MiXCR to the 5' RACE reads. This table has fewer than 500,000 distinct CDR3 sequences, roughly 25% appearing once. CDR1 and CDR2 from the germline V gene are KGHSH and LQKENI. V lost 2 bases to trimming and J lost 0 bases, with 11 bases between them. CDR3 length: 17 amino acids. Note on this clonotype: Antigen unknown.

Overall study findings and caveats: Pre-infection memory held some responding clones, suggesting pre-existing cross-reactive T cells responded.

Sequences were obtained from PBMCs or a T cell subset sorted from them (not recorded which). This sequence originates from an adult woman who had mild COVID-19 (a few samples of this study predate the infection). Cell type and time point are not known. The chain recombines TRBV18 with TRBJ1-6; D is ambiguous. CDR3 DNA: TGTGCCAGCTCACCAGAGCAGGTCAACTCCTATAATTCACCCCTCCACTTT. Encoded protein: CASSPEQVNSYNSPLHF.